The 26 T cell receptor beta chains below were found in one sample sequenced in a study of T cells after yellow fever vaccination. TCRdb reprocessed the 5' RACE reads with MiXCR, giving one entry per CDR3 protein. In the table there are about 260,000 distinct CDR3 sequences, 10% to 15% of which are singletons. The material sequenced was CD4+ T cells sorted from PBMCs, taken 45 days after the yellow fever booster vaccination. These receptors originate from a man aged 25 to 40 who received the YFV17D yellow fever vaccine.

In the case of this clonotype: No conserved phenylalanine or tryptophan is present at the end of the CDR3, so a read error is the likely explanation. The genes are TRBV5-1 and TRBJ2-7; no definite D call. Germline CDR1 reads SGHRS; CDR2 reads YFSETQ. CDR3 length equals 14 residues. The V gene lost 0 bases and the J gene lost 3 bases, with 10 bases spanning the gap. CDR3 bases: TGCGCCAGCAGCTTGGATAGAGCGAACTACGAGCAGTACTTA. It encodes CASSLDRANYEQYL.

The chain is built from TRBV28 and TRBJ2-7, with 9 bases matching TRBD1. V dropped 6 bases and J dropped 4; count of bases not matched to a gene: 10. The germline V gene encodes CDR1 MDHEN and CDR2 SYDVKM. The CDR3 extends over 15 amino acids. This chain's CDR3 is CASRPRGTGIYEQYF. The CDR3 nucleotides read TGTGCCAGCAGACCACGCGGGACAGGGATTTACGAGCAGTACTTC. Full variable domain (rest looked up from reference TRBV28 and TRBJ2-7): DVKVTQSSRYLVKRTGEKVFLECVQDMDHENMFWYRQDPGLGLRLIYFSYDVKMKEKGDIPEGYSVSREKKERFSLILESASTNQTSMYLCASRPRGTGIYEQYFGPGTRLTVT.

The V call is TRBV6-1, the J call TRBJ1-5; a weak D match, TRBD1 (5 bases). This CDR3 has 16 amino acids. Trimming shortened V by 0 bases and J by 6 bases, and 15 bases separated the two germline ends. CDR1 and CDR2 from the germline V gene are MNHNS and SASEGT. CDR3 residues: CASSEAAARVGQPQHF. Here the CDR3 DNA reads TGTGCCAGCAGTGAAGCGGCGGCCAGGGTCGGTCAGCCCCAGCATTTT.

Only a few counts were recorded for this clonotype. This chain joins TRBV7-2 and TRBJ2-1, with 12 nucleotides matching TRBD2. V was pared by 1 base and J by 5 bases, with 3 bases of the junction left unmatched. Per the germline V gene, CDR1 is SGHTA and CDR2 is FQGNSA. This CDR3 is built from 16 residues. CDR3 DNA sequence: TGTGCCAGCAGCTTAGTAGGACTAGCGGGGCACAATGAGCAGTTCTTC. Residues: CASSLVGLAGHNEQFF.

This clonotype has at least ten counts. An end of the junction differs from the germline gene, which may be a read error. The chain combines TRBV5-1 with TRBJ2-2, with D possibly matching TRBD2 (5 bases). The CDR3 has 13 amino acids. Germline CDR1 is SGHRS and CDR2 is YFSETQ. CDR3 nucleotide sequence: TGTGCCAGCAGTCTAGCCGATACCGGGGAGCTGTTTTTT. It specifies CASSLADTGELFF.

The sample holds a few counts of this clonotype. This chain links TRBV5-6 with TRBJ2-2, with D tentatively TRBD1 or TRBD2 (5 bases each). The germline V gene has CDR1 SGHDT and CDR2 YYEEEE. Trimming took 4 bases from V and 1 from J, leaving 11 bases between them. The CDR3 consists of 15 residues. DNA for the CDR3: TGTGCCAGCAGCGCTGGGGGTGGGAACACCGGGGAGCTGTTTTTT. Protein sequence: CASSAGGGNTGELFF.

This clonotype was counted ten times or more. This rearrangement joins TRBV23-1 to TRBJ1-5; 9 positions agree with TRBD1. TRBV23-1 is an ORF; its function is uncertain. Trimming removed 7 bases from V and 7 bases from J; junction bases left unmatched: 5. This CDR3 is built from 13 residues. The DNA of the CDR3 is TGCGCCAGCACTGACAGGGGGGACCAGCCCCAGCATTTT. Its translation: CASTDRGDQPQHF.

The CDR3 loop reads CASSQWRDSTIVDEQFF. CDR3 nucleotide sequence: TGTGCCAGCAGCCAGTGGCGGGACTCAACTATAGTCGATGAGCAGTTCTTC. The gene calls are TRBV4-2 and TRBJ2-1, with D perhaps matching TRBD2 (6 bases). V lost 3 bases to trimming and J lost 8 bases, with 23 bases between them. The CDR3 is 17 residues long. Germline assignment: CDR1 LGHNA and CDR2 YNFKEQ.

The rearrangement uses TRBV20-1 and TRBJ1-3; no clear D gene. V was trimmed by 1 base and J by 3 bases, leaving 4 bases between them. Germline V lookup: CDR1 DFQATT, CDR2 SNEGSKA (reference sequence). This CDR3 is 12 amino acids long. As DNA, the CDR3 is TGCAGTGCTAGAGGACGTGGAAACACCATATATTTT. It yields the protein CSARGRGNTIYF.

This clonotype was observed a few times. This chain connects TRBV7-2 to TRBJ2-7, with D maybe TRBD2 (5 bases). V lost 1 base and J lost 6, with 13 bases in between. The germline gives CDR1 SGHTA, CDR2 FQGNSA. The CDR3 spans 14 residues. DNA for the CDR3: TGTGCCAGCAGCTTAGTTCCCGGGGTTCTCGAGCAGTACTTC. Protein: CASSLVPGVLEQYF.

The chain combines TRBV7-2 with TRBJ1-5, with D maybe TRBD1 (6 bases). The germline V gene has CDR1 SGHTA and CDR2 FQGNSA. Trimming left V 6 bases short and J 4 bases short, with 16 bases between. The CDR3 extends over 15 amino acids. As DNA, the CDR3 is TGTGCCAGCAGGACAGCAGGGGCCCAAAATCAGCCCCAGCATTTT. Translation gives CASRTAGAQNQPQHF.

The chain combines TRBV5-4 with TRBJ2-4; 8 bases fit TRBD1. The junction had 23 bases not matched to a gene; V was cut back by 0 bases and J by 9 bases. This CDR3 is 20 amino acids long. In germline, CDR1 is SGHNT, CDR2 YYREEE (reference sequence). In DNA form, the CDR3 reads TGTGCCAGCAGCTTGGGGCCGGTTGGGGACAGGCGGCCAAAGTCGAGCATTCAGTACTTC. This translates into CASSLGPVGDRRPKSSIQYF. Full variable domain (remainder filled in from reference TRBV5-4 and TRBJ2-4): ETGVTQSPTHLIKTRGQQVTLRCSSQSGHNTVSWYQQALGQGPQFIFQYYREEENGRGNFPPRFSGLQFPNYSSELNVNALELDDSALYLCASSLGPVGDRRPKSSIQYFGAGTRLSVL.

This clonotype has just one count. The chain combines TRBV10-2 with TRBJ2-1; 14 bases fit TRBD2. V shed 7 bases and J 7 bases; nucleotides not matched to a gene: 9. The CDR3 extends over 16 amino acids. The germline V gene has CDR1 WSHSY and CDR2 SAAADI. Here the CDR3 DNA reads TGCGCCAGCACCGCCGGGGGACTAGCGGGAGAGAATGAGCAGTTCTTC. This sequence encodes CASTAGGLAGENEQFF.

The chain links TRBV5-1 to TRBJ2-2; perhaps TRBD1 as D (7 bases). The CDR3 has 16 amino acids. Trimming removed 4 bases at V and 7 bases at J, with 20 bases between. CDR1 SGHRS and CDR2 YFSETQ come from the germline V gene. The CDR3, as DNA: TGCGCCAGCAGCCCCGCAGGGGGGCTGGCTGGCGGGGAGCTGTTTTTT. Protein: CASSPAGGLAGGELFF.

The genes are TRBV18 and TRBJ2-2; TRBD2 agrees at 10 bases. The CDR3 has 17 amino acids. Germline V gene lookup returns CDR1 KGHSH and CDR2 LQKENI. J lost 7 bases, V lost 1 base, and 9 bases had no gene match. This chain's CDR3 is CASSPLAGGLSRGELFF. The CDR3 DNA reads as TGTGCCAGCTCACCACTAGCGGGAGGACTCAGTCGCGGGGAGCTGTTTTTT.

This clonotype has more than one count but fewer than ten. V and J are TRBV12-3 or TRBV12-4 and TRBJ2-2, with 14 bases identical to TRBD2. This CDR3 has 16 residues. J gave up 7 bases and V 7 bases, and 8 bases lay outside the gene matches. CDR3 nucleotides: TGTGCCAGCACCCCGGGACTAGCGGGAGTCGGCGGGGAGCTGTTTTTT. As protein: CASTPGLAGVGGELFF.

In DNA form, the CDR3 reads TGTGCCAGCAAAACCCAGGGCTCCACTGAAGCTTTCTTT. Amino acids: CASKTQGSTEAFF. The chain carries TRBV12-3 or TRBV12-4 and TRBJ1-1, with a tentative D call TRBD1 (5 bases). The CDR3 runs to 13 residues. V lost 7 bases and J 4 bases, leaving 13 bases between the germline ends.

A few counts support this clonotype. The chain employs TRBV7-2 and TRBJ1-5, with D unresolved. This CDR3 region has 14 residues. Germline CDR1 and CDR2: SGHTA and FQGNSA. Trimming cost V 2 bases and J 5 bases, with 10 bases left between them. The DNA of the CDR3 is TGTGCCAGCAGCTTAAACTCACCCTATCAGCCCCAGCATTTT. Amino acid sequence: CASSLNSPYQPQHF.

In this sample, this clonotype turned up a few times. The genes are TRBV20-1 and TRBJ2-4; 7 nucleotides line up with TRBD1. Germline lookup yields CDR1 DFQATT and CDR2 SNEGSKA (reference sequence). Trimming removed 6 bases from V and 6 bases from J; junction bases left unmatched: 2. This CDR3 is built from 11 residues. The CDR3 bases are TGCAGTGCGGGGGACAGAAACATTCAGTACTTC. It translates to CSAGDRNIQYF.

The chain uses TRBV4-3 and TRBJ2-7; 10 bases agree with TRBD1. The V gene's germline CDR1 is LGHNA and CDR2 YSLEER. V was pared by 3 bases and J by 2 bases, with 4 bases of the junction left unmatched. CDR3 length: 15 amino acids. CDR3 nucleotides: TGCGCCAGCAGCCACACCGGGACAGGGGCCTACGAGCAGTACTTC. Residues: CASSHTGTGAYEQYF.

V gene TRBV6-1 combines with J gene TRBJ2-1; D might be TRBD1 (6 bases). The ends were cut back, 6 bases at V and 6 bases at J, with 12 bases in the middle. CDR3 length equals 13 residues. Germline CDR1 reads MNHNS; CDR2 reads SASEGT. CDR3: CASRGAVTNEQFF. The DNA of the CDR3 is TGTGCCAGCAGGGGGGCAGTGACCAATGAGCAGTTCTTC.

The chain combines TRBV6-2 or TRBV6-3 with TRBJ2-7; a weak D match, TRBD1 (5 bases). From germline, CDR1 is MNHEY and CDR2 SVGEGT. V lost 8 bases and J 4 bases, leaving 21 bases between the germline ends. The CDR3 sequence is 15 residues long. CDR3 region: CASLTRQCGEYEQYF. CDR3 coding DNA: TGTGCCAGCTTAACAAGACAGTGTGGAGAATACGAGCAGTACTTC.

The chain recombines TRBV7-6 with TRBJ2-5; TRBD2 might be the D (5 bases). The V end lost 4 bases, the J end lost 0 bases, and 21 bases lay between the germline ends. This CDR3 spans 18 amino acids. Germline V CDR1 and CDR2: SGHVS, FNYEAQ. CDR3 loop: CASSSPQRRESYQETQYF. CDR3 nucleotides: TGTGCCAGCAGCTCCCCCCAGCGGAGAGAATCGTACCAAGAGACCCAGTACTTC.

The CDR3 nucleotides are TGTGCCAGCAGCTTACGGGAGGGGGCGCTGTTTTTT. Translation: CASSLREGALFF. V usage is TRBV7-2 and J usage is TRBJ1-4, with 7 bases matching TRBD1. The CDR3 length is 12 residues. After removal of 2 bases from V and 14 bases from J, the junction contained 5 bases not matched to a gene. CDR1 is SGHTA and CDR2 is FQGNSA in the germline V gene.

V usage is TRBV6-5 and J usage is TRBJ2-7; D is undetermined. CDR1 is MNHEY, CDR2 SVGAGI, per germline. This CDR3 contains 15 residues. Trimming shortened V by 4 bases and J by 1 base, and 14 bases separated the two germline ends. This chain's CDR3 is CASSSQDRLSYEQYF. The CDR3 DNA follows: TGTGCCAGCAGTTCCCAGGACCGGCTTTCCTACGAGCAGTACTTC.

This rearrangement joins TRBV27 to TRBJ2-5; D possibly uses TRBD1 or TRBD2 (5 bases each). Deletions cut 4 bases from V and 4 bases from J, with 13 bases between. This CDR3 has 14 amino acids. Germline CDR1 and CDR2: MNHEY and SMNVEV (reference sequence). CDR3 DNA: TGTGCCAGCAGTTCGACCGGGACCGTAGAGACCCAGTACTTC. Its translation: CASSSTGTVETQYF.